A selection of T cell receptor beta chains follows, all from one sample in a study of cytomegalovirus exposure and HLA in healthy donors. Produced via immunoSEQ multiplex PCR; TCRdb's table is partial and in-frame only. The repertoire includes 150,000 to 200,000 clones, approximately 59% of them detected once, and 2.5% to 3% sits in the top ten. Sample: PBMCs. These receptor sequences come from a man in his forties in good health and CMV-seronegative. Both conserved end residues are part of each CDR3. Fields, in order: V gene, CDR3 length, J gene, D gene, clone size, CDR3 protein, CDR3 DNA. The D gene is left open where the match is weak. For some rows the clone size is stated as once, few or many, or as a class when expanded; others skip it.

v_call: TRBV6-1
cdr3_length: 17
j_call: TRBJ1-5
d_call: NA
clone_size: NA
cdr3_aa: CASSEGRGGKDTQPQHF
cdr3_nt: TGTGCCAGCAGTGAAGGTCGGGGGGGAAAGGACACTCAGCCCCAGCATTTT

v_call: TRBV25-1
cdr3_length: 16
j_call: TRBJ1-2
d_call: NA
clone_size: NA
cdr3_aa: CASSESGGGGLYGYTF
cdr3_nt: TGTGCCAGCAGTGAATCGGGGGGCGGGGGCCTCTATGGCTACACCTTC

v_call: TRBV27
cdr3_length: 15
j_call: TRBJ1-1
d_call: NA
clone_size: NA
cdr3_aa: CASITAVGANTEAFF
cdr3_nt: TGTGCCAGCATTACCGCGGTAGGCGCGAACACTGAAGCTTTCTTT

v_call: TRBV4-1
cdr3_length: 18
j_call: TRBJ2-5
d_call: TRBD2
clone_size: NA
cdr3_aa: CASSQGGIGGSRQETQYF
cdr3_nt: TGCGCCAGCAGCCAAGGGGGGATCGGCGGGAGTAGGCAAGAGACCCAGTACTTC

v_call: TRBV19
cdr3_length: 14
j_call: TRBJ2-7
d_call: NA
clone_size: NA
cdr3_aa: CASSIEAGLAEQYF
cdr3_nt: TGTGCCAGTAGTATAGAGGCAGGGTTGGCTGAGCAATACTTC

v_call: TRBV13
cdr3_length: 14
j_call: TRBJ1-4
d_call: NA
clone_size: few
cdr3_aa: CASSSRQGHEKLFF
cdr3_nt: TGTGCCAGCAGTTCCCGCCAGGGGCATGAAAAACTGTTTTTT

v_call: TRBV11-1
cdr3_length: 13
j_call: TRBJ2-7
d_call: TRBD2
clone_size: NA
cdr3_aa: CASSLASGGERYF
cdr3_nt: TGTGCCAGCAGCTTAGCGAGCGGGGGAGAGCGGTACTTC

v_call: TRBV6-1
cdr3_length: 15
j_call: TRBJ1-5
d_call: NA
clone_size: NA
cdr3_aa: CASSAGTPALQPQHF
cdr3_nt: TGTGCCAGCAGTGCAGGTACCCCCGCTCTCCAGCCCCAGCATTTT

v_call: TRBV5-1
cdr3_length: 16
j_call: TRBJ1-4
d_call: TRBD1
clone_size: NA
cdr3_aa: CASTPTPGTGTEKLFF
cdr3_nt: TGCGCCAGCACCCCAACCCCGGGGACAGGGACAGAAAAACTGTTTTTT

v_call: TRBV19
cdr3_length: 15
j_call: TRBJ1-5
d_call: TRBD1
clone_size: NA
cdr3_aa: CASSRTGVDNQPQHF
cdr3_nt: TGTGCCAGTAGTAGGACAGGCGTCGACAATCAGCCCCAGCATTTT

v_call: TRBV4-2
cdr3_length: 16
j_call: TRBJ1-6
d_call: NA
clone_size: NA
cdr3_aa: CASSQEGGAAGSPLHF
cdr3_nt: TGTGCCAGCAGCCAAGAGGGGGGGGCGGCAGGTTCACCCCTCCACTTT

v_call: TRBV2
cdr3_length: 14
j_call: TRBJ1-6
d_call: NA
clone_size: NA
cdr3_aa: CASTRREGNSPLHF
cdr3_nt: TGTGCCAGCACACGCAGGGAGGGTAATTCACCCCTCCACTTT

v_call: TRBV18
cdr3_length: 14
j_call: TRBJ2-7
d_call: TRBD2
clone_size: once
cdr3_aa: CASSQSSGAYEQYF
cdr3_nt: TGTGCCAGCTCCCAATCTAGCGGGGCCTACGAGCAGTACTTC

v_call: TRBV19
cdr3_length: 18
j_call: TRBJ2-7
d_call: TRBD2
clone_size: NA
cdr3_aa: CASSPQGRLAGGVYEQYF
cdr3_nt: TGTGCCAGTAGCCCTCAGGGGCGGCTAGCGGGGGGTGTCTACGAGCAGTACTTC

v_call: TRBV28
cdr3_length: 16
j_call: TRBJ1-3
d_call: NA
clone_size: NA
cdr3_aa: CASSPPWTDSGNTIYF
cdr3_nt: TGTGCCAGCAGTCCCCCATGGACAGACTCTGGAAACACCATATATTTT

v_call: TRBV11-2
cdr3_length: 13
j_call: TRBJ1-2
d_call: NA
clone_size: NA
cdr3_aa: CASSPGGNYGYTF
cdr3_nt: TGTGCCAGCAGCCCCGGGGGGAACTATGGCTACACCTTC

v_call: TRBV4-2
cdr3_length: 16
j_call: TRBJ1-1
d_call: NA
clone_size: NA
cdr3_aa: CASSQDPGYGGTEAFF
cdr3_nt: TGTGCCAGCAGCCAAGATCCAGGCTACGGTGGCACTGAAGCTTTCTTT

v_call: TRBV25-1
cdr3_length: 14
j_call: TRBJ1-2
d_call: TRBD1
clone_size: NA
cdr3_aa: CASSSTGGSIGYTF
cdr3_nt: TGTGCCAGCAGTTCGACAGGGGGGTCGATTGGCTACACCTTC

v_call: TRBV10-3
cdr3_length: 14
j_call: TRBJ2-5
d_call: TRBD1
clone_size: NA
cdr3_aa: CAISKGQGQETQYF
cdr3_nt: TGTGCCATCAGCAAGGGACAGGGACAAGAGACCCAGTACTTC

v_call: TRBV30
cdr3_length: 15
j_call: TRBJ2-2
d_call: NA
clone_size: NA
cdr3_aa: CAWSVPRQDSGELFF
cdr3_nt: TGTGCCTGGAGTGTACCGAGACAGGACAGCGGGGAGCTGTTTTTT

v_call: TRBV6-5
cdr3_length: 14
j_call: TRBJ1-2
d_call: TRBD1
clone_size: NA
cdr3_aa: CASSYGQEDYGYTF
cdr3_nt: TGTGCCAGCAGTTACGGACAGGAGGACTATGGCTACACCTTC

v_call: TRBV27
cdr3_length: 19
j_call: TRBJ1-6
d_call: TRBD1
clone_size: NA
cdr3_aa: CASSLKMGQGSTYNSPLHF
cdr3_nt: TGTGCCAGCAGTTTAAAAATGGGACAGGGTTCGACCTATAATTCACCCCTCCACTTT

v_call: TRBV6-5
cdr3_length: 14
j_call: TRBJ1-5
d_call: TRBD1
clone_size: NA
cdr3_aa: CASSPDRGRRPQHF
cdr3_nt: TGTGCCAGCAGTCCAGACAGGGGGCGCCGGCCCCAGCATTTT

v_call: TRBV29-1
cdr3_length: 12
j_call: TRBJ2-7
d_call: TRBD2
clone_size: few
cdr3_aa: CSVGTISYEQYF
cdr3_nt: TGCAGCGTCGGGACTATCTCCTACGAGCAGTACTTC

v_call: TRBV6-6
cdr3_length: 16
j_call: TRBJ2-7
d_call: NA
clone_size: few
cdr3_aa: CASSSTTQGTLYEQYF
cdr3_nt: TGTGCCAGCAGTTCCACAACGCAGGGGACCCTCTACGAGCAGTACTTC

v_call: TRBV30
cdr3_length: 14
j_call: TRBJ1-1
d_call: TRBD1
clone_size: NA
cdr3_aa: CAWSPGDRATEAFF
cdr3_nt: TGTGCCTGGAGTCCCGGGGACAGGGCAACTGAAGCTTTCTTT

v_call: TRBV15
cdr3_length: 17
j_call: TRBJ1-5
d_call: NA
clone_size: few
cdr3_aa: CATSPRGGGKGDQPQHF
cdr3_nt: TGTGCCACCAGCCCCCGCGGGGGAGGGAAGGGGGACCAGCCCCAGCATTTT

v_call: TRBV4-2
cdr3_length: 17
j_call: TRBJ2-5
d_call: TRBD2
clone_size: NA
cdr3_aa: CASSQGSSGSRQETQYF
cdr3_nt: TGTGCCAGCAGCCAAGGAAGTAGCGGGAGTCGTCAAGAGACCCAGTACTTC

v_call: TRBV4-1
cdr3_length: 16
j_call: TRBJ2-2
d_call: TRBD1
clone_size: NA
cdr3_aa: CASSPRQGPDTGELFF
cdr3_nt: TGCGCCAGCAGCCCCCGACAGGGCCCCGACACCGGGGAGCTGTTTTTT

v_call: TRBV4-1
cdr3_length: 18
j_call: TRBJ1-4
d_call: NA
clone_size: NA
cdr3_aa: CASSQRQAIFATNEKLFF
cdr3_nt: TGCGCCAGCAGCCAGAGACAGGCCATATTTGCAACTAATGAAAAACTGTTTTTT

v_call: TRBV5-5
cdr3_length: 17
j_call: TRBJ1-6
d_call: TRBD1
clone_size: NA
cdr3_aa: CASSRTGTGGNNSPLHF
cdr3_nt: TGTGCCAGCAGCAGGACCGGGACAGGGGGCAATAATTCACCCCTCCACTTT

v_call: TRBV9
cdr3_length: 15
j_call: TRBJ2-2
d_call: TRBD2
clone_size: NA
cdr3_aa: CASSVVAGVAGELFF
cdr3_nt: TGTGCCAGCAGCGTAGTAGCGGGAGTGGCCGGGGAGCTGTTTTTT

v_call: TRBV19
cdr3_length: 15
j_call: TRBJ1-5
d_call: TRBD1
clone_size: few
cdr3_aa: CASTDRTGGGQPQHF
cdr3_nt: TGTGCCAGTACTGATAGGACAGGGGGGGGGCAGCCCCAGCATTTT

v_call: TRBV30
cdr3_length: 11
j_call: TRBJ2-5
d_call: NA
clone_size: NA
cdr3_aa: CAWRGGGTQYF
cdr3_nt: TGTGCCTGGAGGGGGGGAGGGACCCAGTACTTC

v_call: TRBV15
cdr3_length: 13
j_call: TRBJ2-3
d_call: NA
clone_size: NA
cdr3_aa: CATSRDITDTQYF
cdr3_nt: TGTGCCACCAGCAGAGACATCACAGATACGCAGTATTTT